This TCR beta chain stems from a study of T cells and Merkel cell carcinoma outcomes. A word on this clone: Its specificity is unknown.

Study-level results: Repertoire plus T-cell density reportedly predicted Merkel cell carcinoma outcomes.

TCRdb keeps only in-frame clones here, not all; method: immunoSEQ multiplex PCR. In the table there are 3,500 to 4,000 clones, around 94% of which are singletons. V lost 2 bases and J lost 4, with 14 bases in between. Germline V gene lookup returns CDR1 SSHAT and CDR2 FNYEAQ (reference sequence). The CDR3 spans 16 residues. The source material was tumor tissue from Merkel cell carcinoma. The chain combines TRBV7-7 with TRBJ2-2, with D maybe TRBD2 (5 bases). This clonotype was obtained from a human donor with Merkel cell carcinoma. CDR3 amino acids: CASSLTPVRGTGELFF. DNA of the CDR3: TGTGCCAGCAGCTTAACGCCTGTTCGGGGCACCGGGGAGCTGTTTTTT.